This TCR beta chain was observed in a study of blood T cell repertoires in COVID-19. Profiling relied on immunoSEQ multiplex PCR, and the TCRdb table lists in-frame clones only, not all of them. This table has about 61,000 clones, roughly nine tenths appearing once. V lost 4 bases and J lost 5; bases outside the gene matches: 9. CDR3 length equals 15 residues. CDR1 is SGDLS, CDR2 YYNGEE, per germline. Sequencing input: peripheral blood. The clonotype originates from a man older than 75 in a cohort sampled during active COVID-19. J is TRBJ1-1 and V is TRBV9, with 9 bases identical to TRBD1. CDR3 loop: CASSYGQGKGTEAFF. DNA for the CDR3: TGTGCCAGCAGCTACGGACAGGGGAAGGGAACTGAAGCTTTCTTT.